The entry below gives a single T cell receptor beta chain sequence along with its context. The data originate from a study of blood T cell repertoires in COVID-19. This CDR3 region has 13 residues. Trimming shortened V by 2 bases and J by 0 bases, and 4 bases separated the two germline ends. Germline V gene data show CDR1 as SGHRS and CDR2 as YFSETQ. Data came from immunoSEQ multiplex PCR; TCRdb stores just in-frame clones and leaves some out. The sample includes around 160,000 clones, around 82% seen only once; the top ten take roughly 13%. Sequencing input: peripheral blood. The sequence was obtained from a man aged 60 to 69 with active or convalescent COVID-19. The chain recombines TRBV5-1 with TRBJ2-3; no clear D gene. This chain's CDR3 is CASSFQSTDTQYF. DNA for the CDR3: TGCGCCAGCAGCTTCCAGAGCACAGATACGCAGTATTTT.